The rows below give T cell receptor beta chains drawn from one sample of a study of cytomegalovirus exposure and HLA in healthy donors. This table comes from immunoSEQ multiplex PCR, and its TCRdb copy is limited to in-frame clones, with some not included. This table holds 350,000 or so clones, about nine tenths found once. The sample taken for sequencing was PBMCs. Receptor source: a woman between 18 and 29 years old in good health and CMV-seronegative. CDR3s include the opening cysteine and the closing phenylalanine or tryptophan. D genes are given only for firm matches. Not every row has a clone size; where given, it reads once, few, many or a size class.

v_gene: TRBV7-3
j_gene: TRBJ2-1
abundance: NA
d_gene: NA
CDR3aa: CASSRADSSYNEQFF
CDR3nt: TGTGCCAGCAGCCGAGCGGATAGCTCCTACAATGAGCAGTTCTTC

v_gene: TRBV15
j_gene: TRBJ2-5
abundance: once
d_gene: TRBD1
CDR3aa: CATSSRTGVTETQYF
CDR3nt: TGTGCCACCAGCTCGCGGACAGGGGTGACGGAGACCCAGTACTTC

v_gene: TRBV6-1
j_gene: TRBJ2-2
abundance: NA
d_gene: NA
CDR3aa: CASSDQPGAGELFF
CDR3nt: TGTGCCAGCAGTGACCAACCGGGGGCCGGGGAGCTGTTTTTT

v_gene: TRBV28
j_gene: TRBJ2-1
abundance: NA
d_gene: TRBD2
CDR3aa: CASSQSGTRLNEQFF
CDR3nt: TGTGCCAGCAGCCAATCGGGGACTAGACTCAATGAGCAGTTCTTC

v_gene: TRBV6-5
j_gene: TRBJ2-3
abundance: NA
d_gene: TRBD1
CDR3aa: CASSYFGQVADTQYF
CDR3nt: TGTGCCAGCAGTTACTTCGGACAGGTGGCAGATACGCAGTATTTT

v_gene: TRBV7-2
j_gene: TRBJ2-3
abundance: NA
d_gene: TRBD1
CDR3aa: CASSSTTGGTAQYF
CDR3nt: TGTGCCAGCAGCTCAACGACAGGGGGCACGGCGCAGTATTTT

v_gene: TRBV7-8
j_gene: TRBJ1-5
abundance: NA
d_gene: NA
CDR3aa: CASSPGHNQEPQHF
CDR3nt: TGTGCCAGCAGCCCCGGACACAACCAAGAGCCCCAGCATTTT

v_gene: TRBV7-9
j_gene: TRBJ1-5
abundance: few
d_gene: NA
CDR3aa: CASSRTGYSNQPQHF
CDR3nt: TGTGCCAGCAGCCGAACAGGGTATAGCAATCAGCCCCAGCATTTT

v_gene: TRBV19
j_gene: TRBJ1-1
abundance: NA
d_gene: NA
CDR3aa: CATAQSISTEAFF
CDR3nt: TGTGCCACCGCACAGAGCATTTCCACTGAAGCTTTCTTT

v_gene: TRBV28
j_gene: TRBJ1-5
abundance: NA
d_gene: NA
CDR3aa: CASRGSSNQPQHF
CDR3nt: TGTGCCAGCCGGGGGAGTAGCAATCAGCCCCAGCATTTT

v_gene: TRBV7-2
j_gene: TRBJ1-4
abundance: NA
d_gene: TRBD1
CDR3aa: CASRSGTDPEKLFF
CDR3nt: TGTGCCAGCAGATCCGGGACAGACCCTGAAAAACTGTTTTTT

v_gene: TRBV5-1
j_gene: TRBJ2-7
abundance: NA
d_gene: NA
CDR3aa: CASSIDRTGWYF
CDR3nt: TGCGCCAGCAGCATAGACAGGACCGGATGGTACTTC